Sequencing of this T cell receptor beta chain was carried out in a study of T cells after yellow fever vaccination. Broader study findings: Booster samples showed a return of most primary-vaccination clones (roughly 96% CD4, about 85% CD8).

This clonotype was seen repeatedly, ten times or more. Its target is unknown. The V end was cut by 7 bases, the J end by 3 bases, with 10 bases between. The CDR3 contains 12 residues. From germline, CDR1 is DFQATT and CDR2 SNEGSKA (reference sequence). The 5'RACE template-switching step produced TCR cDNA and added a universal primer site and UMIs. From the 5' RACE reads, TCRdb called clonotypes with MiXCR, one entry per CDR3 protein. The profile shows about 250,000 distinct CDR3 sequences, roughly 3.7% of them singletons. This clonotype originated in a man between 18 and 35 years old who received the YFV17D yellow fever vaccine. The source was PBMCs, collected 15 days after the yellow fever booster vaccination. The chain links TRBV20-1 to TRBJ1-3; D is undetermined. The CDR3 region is CSVVVGGNTIYF. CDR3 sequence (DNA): TGCAGTGTCGTTGTAGGTGGAAACACCATATATTTT.